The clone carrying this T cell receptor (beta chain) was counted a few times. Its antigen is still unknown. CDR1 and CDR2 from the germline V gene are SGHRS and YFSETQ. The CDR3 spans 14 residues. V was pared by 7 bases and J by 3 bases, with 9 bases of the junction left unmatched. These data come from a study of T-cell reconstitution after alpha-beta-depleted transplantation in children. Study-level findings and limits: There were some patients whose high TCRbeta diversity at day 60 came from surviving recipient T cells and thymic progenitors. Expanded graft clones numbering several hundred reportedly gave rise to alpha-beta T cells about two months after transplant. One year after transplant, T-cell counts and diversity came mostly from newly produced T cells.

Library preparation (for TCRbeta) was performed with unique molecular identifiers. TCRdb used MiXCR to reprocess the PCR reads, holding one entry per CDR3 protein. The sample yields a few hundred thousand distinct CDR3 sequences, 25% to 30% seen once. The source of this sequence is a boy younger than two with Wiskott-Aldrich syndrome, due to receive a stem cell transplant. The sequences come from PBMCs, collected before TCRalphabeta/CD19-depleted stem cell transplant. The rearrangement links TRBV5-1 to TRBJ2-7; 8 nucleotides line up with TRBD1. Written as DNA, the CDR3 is TGCGCCAGCGGATCGGACAGGGCAAACTACGAGCAGTACTTC. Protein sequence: CASGSDRANYEQYF.